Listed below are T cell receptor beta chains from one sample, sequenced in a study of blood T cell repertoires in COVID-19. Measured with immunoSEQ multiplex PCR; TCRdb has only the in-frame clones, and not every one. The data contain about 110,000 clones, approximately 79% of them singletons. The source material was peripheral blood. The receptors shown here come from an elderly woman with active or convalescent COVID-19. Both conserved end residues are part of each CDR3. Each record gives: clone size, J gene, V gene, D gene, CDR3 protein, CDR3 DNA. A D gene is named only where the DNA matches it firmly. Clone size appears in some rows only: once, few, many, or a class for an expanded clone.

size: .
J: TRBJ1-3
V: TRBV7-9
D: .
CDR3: CASSLPQAGNTIYF
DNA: TGTGCCAGCAGCTTACCTCAGGCTGGAAACACCATATATTTT

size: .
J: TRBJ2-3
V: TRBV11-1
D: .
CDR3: CASSTRDLSTDTQYF
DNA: TGTGCCAGCAGCACCCGGGACTTAAGCACAGATACGCAGTATTTT

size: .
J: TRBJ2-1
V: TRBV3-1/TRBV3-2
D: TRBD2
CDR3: CASSQGWAGGPSNEQFF
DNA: TGTGCCAGCAGCCAAGGATGGGCGGGAGGGCCCTCGAATGAGCAGTTCTTC

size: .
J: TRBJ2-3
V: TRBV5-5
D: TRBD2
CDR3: CASSLALAGVDTQYF
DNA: TGTGCCAGCAGCTTGGCACTAGCGGGAGTGGATACGCAGTATTTT

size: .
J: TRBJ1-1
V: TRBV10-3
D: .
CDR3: CAISVTAGNTEAFF
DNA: TGTGCCATCAGTGTAACAGCGGGGAACACTGAAGCTTTCTTT

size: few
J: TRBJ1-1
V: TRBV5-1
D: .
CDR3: CASSLGQQNTEAFF
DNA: TGCGCCAGCAGCTTGGGACAGCAAAACACTGAAGCTTTCTTT

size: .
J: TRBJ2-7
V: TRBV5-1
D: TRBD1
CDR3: CASSREGQVYYEQYF
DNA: TGCGCCAGCAGCCGGGAAGGACAGGTGTACTACGAGCAGTACTTC

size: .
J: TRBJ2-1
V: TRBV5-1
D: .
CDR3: CASSSTRGSIYNEQFF
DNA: TGCGCCAGCAGCTCCACTAGGGGGTCCATTTACAATGAGCAGTTCTTC

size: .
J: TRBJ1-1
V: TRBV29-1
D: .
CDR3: CSVDRQVNTEAFF
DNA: TGCAGCGTTGATCGACAGGTGAACACTGAAGCTTTCTTT

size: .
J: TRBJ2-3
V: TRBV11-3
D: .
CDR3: CASSPDKGPQSAGVRDTQYF
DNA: TGTGCCAGCAGCCCAGACAAAGGACCGCAGAGTGCAGGGGTACGGGATACGCAGTATTTT

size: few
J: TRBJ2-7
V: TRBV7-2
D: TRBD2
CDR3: CATRAHVSGRLREQYF
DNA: TGTGCCACCCGAGCCCACGTTAGCGGGAGACTACGCGAGCAGTACTTC

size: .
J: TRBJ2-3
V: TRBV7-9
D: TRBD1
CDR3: CASSPRDRWGTQYF
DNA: TGTGCCAGCAGCCCCCGGGACAGGTGGGGTACGCAGTATTTT

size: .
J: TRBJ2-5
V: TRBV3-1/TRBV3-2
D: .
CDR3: CASSETTSLGETQYF
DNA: TGTGCCAGCAGCGAGACAACTAGTTTAGGGGAGACCCAGTACTTC

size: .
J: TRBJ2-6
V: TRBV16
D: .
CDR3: CASSQFNSGANVLTF
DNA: TGTGCCAGCAGCCAATTCAACTCTGGGGCCAACGTCCTGACTTTC

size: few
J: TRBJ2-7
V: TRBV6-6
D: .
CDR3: CASSYTFQDPGEQYF
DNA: TGTGCCAGCAGTTACACCTTTCAAGATCCGGGCGAGCAGTACTTC

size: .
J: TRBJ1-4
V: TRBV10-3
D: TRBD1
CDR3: CATGQGAVNEKLFF
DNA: TGTGCCACCGGACAGGGGGCCGTTAATGAAAAACTGTTTTTT

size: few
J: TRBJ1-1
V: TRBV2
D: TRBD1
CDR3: CASNLMTGDPEAFF
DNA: TGTGCCAGCAACCTAATGACAGGGGATCCTGAAGCTTTCTTT

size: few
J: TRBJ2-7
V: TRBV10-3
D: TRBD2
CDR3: CAISGTGLATYEQYF
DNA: TGTGCCATCAGCGGGACGGGACTAGCGACATACGAGCAGTACTTC

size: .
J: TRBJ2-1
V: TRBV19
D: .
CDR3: CASMTGDAYNEQFF
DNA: TGTGCCAGTATGACGGGAGACGCCTACAATGAGCAGTTCTTC

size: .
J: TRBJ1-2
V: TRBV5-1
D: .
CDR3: CASSLVATNYGYTF
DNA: TGCGCCAGCAGCTTGGTAGCTACGAACTATGGCTACACCTTC

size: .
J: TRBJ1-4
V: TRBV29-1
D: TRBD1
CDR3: CSVGDRATNEKLFF
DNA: TGCAGCGTTGGGGACAGAGCAACTAATGAAAAACTGTTTTTT

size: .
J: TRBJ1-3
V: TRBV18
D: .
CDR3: CASSGDSSGNTIYF
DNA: TGTGCCAGCTCCGGCGACAGCTCTGGAAACACCATATATTTT

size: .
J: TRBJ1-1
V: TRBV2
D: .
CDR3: CASSGGVGTEAFF
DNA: TGTGCCAGCAGTGGGGGGGTTGGCACTGAAGCTTTCTTT

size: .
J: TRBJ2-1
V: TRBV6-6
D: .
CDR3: CASRQGSGYRQFF
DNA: TGTGCCAGCAGGCAGGGGTCGGGGTACAGGCAGTTCTTC

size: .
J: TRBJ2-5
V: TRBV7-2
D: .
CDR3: CASSPDSQETQYF
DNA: TGTGCCAGCAGCCCTGACAGTCAAGAGACCCAGTACTTC

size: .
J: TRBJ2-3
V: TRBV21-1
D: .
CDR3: CASSPRAGDTQYF
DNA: TGTGCCAGCAGCCCTCGCGCAGGGGATACGCAGTATTTT

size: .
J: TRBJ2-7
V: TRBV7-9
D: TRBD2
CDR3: CASSLGVAGEDEQYF
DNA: TGTGCCAGCAGCTTAGGAGTAGCGGGAGAGGACGAGCAGTACTTC

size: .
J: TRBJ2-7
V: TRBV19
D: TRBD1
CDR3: CASSIGRGRGGEQYF
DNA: TGTGCCAGTAGTATTGGCAGGGGGCGAGGTGGTGAGCAGTACTTC

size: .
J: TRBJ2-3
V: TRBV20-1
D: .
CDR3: CSARAGLAQYF
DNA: TGCAGTGCTAGAGCGGGGTTGGCGCAGTATTTT

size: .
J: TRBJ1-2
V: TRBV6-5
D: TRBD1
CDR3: CASRRVQGDYGYTF
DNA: TGTGCCAGCCGACGGGTCCAGGGGGATTATGGCTACACCTTC

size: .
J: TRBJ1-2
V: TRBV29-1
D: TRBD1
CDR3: CSASGQDFNYGYTF
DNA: TGCAGCGCATCTGGACAGGACTTTAACTATGGCTACACCTTC

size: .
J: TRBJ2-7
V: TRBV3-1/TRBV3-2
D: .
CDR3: CASSQDIAVPGQYF
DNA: TGTGCCAGCAGCCAAGATATTGCGGTCCCCGGGCAGTACTTC

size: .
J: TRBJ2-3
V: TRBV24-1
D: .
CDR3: CATSAADTQYF
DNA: TGTGCCACCAGTGCAGCAGATACGCAGTATTTT

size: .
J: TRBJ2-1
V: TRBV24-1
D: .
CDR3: CATSDFTSSGYNEQFF
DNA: TGTGCCACCAGTGATTTTACCAGCTCAGGCTACAATGAGCAGTTCTTC

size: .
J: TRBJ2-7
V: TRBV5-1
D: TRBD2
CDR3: CASTLGLAGGSEQYF
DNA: TGCGCCAGCACCCTGGGGCTAGCGGGAGGCTCCGAGCAGTACTTC

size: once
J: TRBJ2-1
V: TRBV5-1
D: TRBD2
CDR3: CASSSPVGAGFGTGEQFF
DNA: TGCGCCAGCAGCTCCCCGGTGGGAGCGGGATTCGGTACGGGTGAGCAGTTCTTC

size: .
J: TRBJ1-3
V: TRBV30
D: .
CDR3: CAWSVNSKSTIYF
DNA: TGTGCCTGGAGTGTGAACAGTAAATCCACCATATATTTT

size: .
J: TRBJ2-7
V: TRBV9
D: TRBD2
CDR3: CASSQGLAGGPGMYEQYF
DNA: TGTGCCAGCAGCCAAGGACTAGCGGGAGGGCCGGGGATGTACGAGCAGTACTTC

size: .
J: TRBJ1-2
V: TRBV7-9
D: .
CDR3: CAGGTDLYGYTF
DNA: TGTGCCGGGGGGACGGATCTCTATGGCTACACCTTC

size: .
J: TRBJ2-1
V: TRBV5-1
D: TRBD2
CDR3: CASSTTSGGWDEQFF
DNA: TGCGCCAGCAGCACGACTAGCGGGGGTTGGGATGAGCAGTTCTTC

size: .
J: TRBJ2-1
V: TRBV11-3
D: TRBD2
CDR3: CASSLYWRGDNEQFF
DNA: TGTGCCAGCAGCTTATATTGGCGGGGGGACAATGAGCAGTTCTTC

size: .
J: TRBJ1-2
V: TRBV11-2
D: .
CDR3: CASSLDLGTDGYTF
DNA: TGTGCCAGCAGCTTAGATCTGGGGACTGATGGCTACACCTTC

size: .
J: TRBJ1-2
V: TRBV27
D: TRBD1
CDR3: CATIPPRTGSYYGYTF
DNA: TGTGCCACCATCCCCCCCCGGACAGGGTCGTACTATGGCTACACCTTC

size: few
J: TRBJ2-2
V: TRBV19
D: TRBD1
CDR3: CATSPAGTGNTGELFF
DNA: TGTGCCACATCACCCGCCGGGACAGGGAACACCGGGGAGCTGTTTTTT

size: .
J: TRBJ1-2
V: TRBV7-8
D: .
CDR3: CASSLARTIYGYTF
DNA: TGTGCCAGCAGCTTAGCCAGGACAATCTATGGCTACACCTTC

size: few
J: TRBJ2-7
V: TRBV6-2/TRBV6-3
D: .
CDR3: CASSPRGASYEQYF
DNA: TGTGCCAGCAGCCCTCGCGGGGCCTCCTACGAGCAGTACTTC

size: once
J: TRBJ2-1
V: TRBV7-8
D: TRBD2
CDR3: CASSLTSGGYNEQFF
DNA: TGTGCCAGCAGCCTGACTAGCGGGGGATACAATGAGCAGTTCTTC

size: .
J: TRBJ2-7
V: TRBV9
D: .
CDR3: CASSLTGTTTYEQYF
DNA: TGTGCCAGCAGCTTGACCGGGACAACTACCTACGAGCAGTACTTC

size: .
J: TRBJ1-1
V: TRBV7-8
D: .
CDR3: CASSFTGPTEAFF
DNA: TGTGCCAGCAGCTTCACAGGGCCCACTGAAGCTTTCTTT